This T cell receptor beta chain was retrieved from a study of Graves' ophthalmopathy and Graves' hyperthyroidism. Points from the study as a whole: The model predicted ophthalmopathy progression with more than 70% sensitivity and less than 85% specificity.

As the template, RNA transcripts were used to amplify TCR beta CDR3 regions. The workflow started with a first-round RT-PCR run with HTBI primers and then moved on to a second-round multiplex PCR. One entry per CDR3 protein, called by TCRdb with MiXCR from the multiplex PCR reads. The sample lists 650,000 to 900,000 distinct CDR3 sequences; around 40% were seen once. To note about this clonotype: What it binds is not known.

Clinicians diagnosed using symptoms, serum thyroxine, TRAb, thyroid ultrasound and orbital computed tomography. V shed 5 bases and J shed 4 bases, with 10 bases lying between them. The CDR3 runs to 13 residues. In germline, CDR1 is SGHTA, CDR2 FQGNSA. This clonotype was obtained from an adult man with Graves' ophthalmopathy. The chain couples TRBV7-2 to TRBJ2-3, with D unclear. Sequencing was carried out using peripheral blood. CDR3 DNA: TGTGCCAGCAGCCGTATGCACGCAGATACGCAGTATTTT. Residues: CASSRMHADTQYF.